This T cell receptor beta chain emerged from a study of T cell responses to AZD1222 COVID-19 vaccine. The study, taken as a whole, reports: Possibly, clonal diversity was underestimated; donors were largely white British and included more females. Rises in breadth and depth of Spike-specific TCRs came after two AZD1222 doses. Only after the peak T cell response were repertoires sampled.

Turning to this clone: The antigen is unknown.

This CDR3 spans 13 amino acids. V lost 7 bases and J 8 bases, leaving 13 bases between the germline ends. Germline V gene sequence: CDR1 SGHRS, CDR2 YFSETQ. Produced via immunoSEQ multiplex PCR; TCRdb's table is partial and in-frame only. Among around 160,000 clones listed, approximately 78% were seen once. Sequenced material: peripheral blood, taken on day 0 of MenACWY control vaccination. This TCR came from an adult in good health. The rearrangement joins TRBV5-1 to TRBJ1-6; D uncertain. The CDR3 nucleotides read TGCGCCAGCCGAAACTCTGACGATTCACCCCTCCACTTT. Its protein product is CASRNSDDSPLHF.